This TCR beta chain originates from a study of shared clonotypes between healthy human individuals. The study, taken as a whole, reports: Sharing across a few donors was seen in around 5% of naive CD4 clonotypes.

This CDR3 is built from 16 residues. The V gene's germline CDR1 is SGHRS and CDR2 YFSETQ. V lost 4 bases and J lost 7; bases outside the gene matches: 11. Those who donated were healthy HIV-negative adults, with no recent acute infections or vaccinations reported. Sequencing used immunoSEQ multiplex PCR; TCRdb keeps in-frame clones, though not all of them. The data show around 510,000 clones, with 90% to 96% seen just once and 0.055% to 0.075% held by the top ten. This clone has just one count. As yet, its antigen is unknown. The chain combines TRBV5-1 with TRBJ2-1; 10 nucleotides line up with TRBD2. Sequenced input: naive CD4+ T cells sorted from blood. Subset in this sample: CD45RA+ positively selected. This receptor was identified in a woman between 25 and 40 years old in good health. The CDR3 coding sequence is TGCGCCAGCAGCCTCGGTCTAGCGGGAGCTGGGAATGAGCAGTTCTTC. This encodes CASSLGLAGAGNEQFF. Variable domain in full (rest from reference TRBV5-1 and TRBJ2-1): KAGVTQTPRYLIKTRGQQVTLSCSPISGHRSVSWYQQTPGQGLQFLFEYFSETQRNKGNFPGRFSGRQFSNSRSEMNVSTLELGDSALYLCASSLGLAGAGNEQFFGPGTRLTVL.